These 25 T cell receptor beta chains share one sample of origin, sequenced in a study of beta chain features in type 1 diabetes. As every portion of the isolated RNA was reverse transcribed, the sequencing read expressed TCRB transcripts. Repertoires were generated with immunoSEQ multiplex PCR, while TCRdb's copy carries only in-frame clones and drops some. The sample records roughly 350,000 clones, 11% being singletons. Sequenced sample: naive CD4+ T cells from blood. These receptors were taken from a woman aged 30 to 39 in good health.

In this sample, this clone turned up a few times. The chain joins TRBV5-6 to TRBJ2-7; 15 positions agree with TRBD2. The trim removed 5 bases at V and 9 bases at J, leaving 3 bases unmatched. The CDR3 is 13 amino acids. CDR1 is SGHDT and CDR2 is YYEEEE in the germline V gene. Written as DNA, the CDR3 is TGTGCCAGCAGACTGGGACTAGCGGGAGGGCAGTACTTC. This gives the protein CASRLGLAGGQYF.

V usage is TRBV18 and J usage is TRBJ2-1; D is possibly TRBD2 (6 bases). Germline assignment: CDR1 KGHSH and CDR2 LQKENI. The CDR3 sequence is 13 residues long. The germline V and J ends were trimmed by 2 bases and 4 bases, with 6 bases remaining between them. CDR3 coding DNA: TGTGCCAGCTCACCAGCGGGGTACAATGAGCAGTTCTTC. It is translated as CASSPAGYNEQFF.

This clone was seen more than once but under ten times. The CDR3 DNA follows: TGTGCCAGCAGCTTAGCTCCCAGGCGCTACGAGCAGTACTTC. It codes for CASSLAPRRYEQYF. This chain uses TRBV7-9 with TRBJ2-7; D call uncertain. The CDR3 is made up of 14 amino acids. Germline assignment: CDR1 SEHNR and CDR2 FQNEAQ (reference sequence). The ends were cut back, 0 bases at V and 3 bases at J, with 9 bases in the middle.

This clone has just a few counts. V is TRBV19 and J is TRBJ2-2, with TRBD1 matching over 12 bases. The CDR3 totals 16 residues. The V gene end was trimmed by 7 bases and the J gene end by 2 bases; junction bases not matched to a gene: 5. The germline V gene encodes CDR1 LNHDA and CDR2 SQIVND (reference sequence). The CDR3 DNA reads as TGTGCCAGTATCCCGGGACAGGGGGCAAACACCGGGGAGCTGTTTTTT. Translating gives CASIPGQGANTGELFF.

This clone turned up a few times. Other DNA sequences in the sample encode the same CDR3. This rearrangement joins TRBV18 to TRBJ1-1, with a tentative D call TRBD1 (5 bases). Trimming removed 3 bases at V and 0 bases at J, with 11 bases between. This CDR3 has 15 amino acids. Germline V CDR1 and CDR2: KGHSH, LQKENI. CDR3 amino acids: CASSPTTGLNTEAFF. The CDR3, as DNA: TGTGCCAGCTCACCGACAACAGGCCTGAACACTGAAGCTTTCTTT.

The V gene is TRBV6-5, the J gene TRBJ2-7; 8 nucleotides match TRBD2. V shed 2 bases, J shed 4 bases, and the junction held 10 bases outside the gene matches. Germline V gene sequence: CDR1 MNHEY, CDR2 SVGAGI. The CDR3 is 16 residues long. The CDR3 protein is CASSYGSGGPGYEQYF. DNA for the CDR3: TGTGCCAGCAGTTACGGCTCGGGAGGGCCCGGGTACGAGCAGTACTTC.

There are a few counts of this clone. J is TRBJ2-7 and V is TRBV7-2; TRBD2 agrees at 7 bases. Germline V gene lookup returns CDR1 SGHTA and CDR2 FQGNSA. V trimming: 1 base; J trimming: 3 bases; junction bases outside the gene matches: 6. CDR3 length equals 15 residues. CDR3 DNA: TGTGCCAGCAGCTTAGGACTAGCTGCGGTCTACGAGCAGTACTTC. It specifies CASSLGLAAVYEQYF.

The CDR3 coding sequence is TGTGCCAGCAGCTTAAACCACCGGGATGCCCAAGAGACCCAGTACTTC. Translated, it gives CASSLNHRDAQETQYF. The chain recombines TRBV7-3 with TRBJ2-5; possible D gene TRBD2, 5 bases. CDR3 size: 16 residues. The germline gives CDR1 SGHTA, CDR2 FQGTGA. V lost 1 base, J lost 1 base, and 13 bases lay in between.

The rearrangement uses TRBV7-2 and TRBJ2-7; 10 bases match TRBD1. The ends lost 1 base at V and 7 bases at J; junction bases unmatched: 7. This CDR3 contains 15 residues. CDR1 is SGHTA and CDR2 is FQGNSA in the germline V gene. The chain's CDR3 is CASSLVGTGDWEQYF. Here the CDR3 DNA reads TGTGCCAGCAGCTTAGTAGGGACAGGGGACTGGGAGCAGTACTTC.

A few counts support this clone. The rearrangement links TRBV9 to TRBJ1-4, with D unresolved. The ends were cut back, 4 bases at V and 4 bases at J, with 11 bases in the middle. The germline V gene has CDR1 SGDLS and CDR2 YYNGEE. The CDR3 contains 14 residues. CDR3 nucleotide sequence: TGTGCCAGCAGCTCCAGACGGGGTAATGAAAAACTGTTTTTT. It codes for CASSSRRGNEKLFF.

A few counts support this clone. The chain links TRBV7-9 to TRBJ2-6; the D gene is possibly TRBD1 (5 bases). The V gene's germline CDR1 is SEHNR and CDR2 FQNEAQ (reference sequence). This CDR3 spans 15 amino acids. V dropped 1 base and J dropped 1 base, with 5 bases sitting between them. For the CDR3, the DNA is TGTGCCAGCAGCTTAGGGACATCTGGGGCCAACGTCCTGACTTTC. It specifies CASSLGTSGANVLTF.

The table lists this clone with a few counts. This CDR3 is CASSHPGTRGNEQFF. CDR3 DNA sequence: TGCGCCAGCAGCCATCCGGGGACTAGAGGGAATGAGCAGTTCTTC. The chain joins TRBV4-1 to TRBJ2-1; 8 bases map to TRBD2. The CDR3 has 15 amino acids. Germline trimming cut 3 bases from V and 7 bases from J; bases unmatched to any gene: 8. Germline V CDR1 and CDR2: MGHRA, YSYEKL.

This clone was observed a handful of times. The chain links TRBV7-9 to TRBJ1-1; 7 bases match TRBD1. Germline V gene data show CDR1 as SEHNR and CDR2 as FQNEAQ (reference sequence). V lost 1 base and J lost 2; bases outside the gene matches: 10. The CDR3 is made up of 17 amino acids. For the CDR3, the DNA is TGTGCCAGCAGCTTAGGCGGGACAGCATCCGCAAACACTGAAGCTTTCTTT. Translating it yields CASSLGGTASANTEAFF.

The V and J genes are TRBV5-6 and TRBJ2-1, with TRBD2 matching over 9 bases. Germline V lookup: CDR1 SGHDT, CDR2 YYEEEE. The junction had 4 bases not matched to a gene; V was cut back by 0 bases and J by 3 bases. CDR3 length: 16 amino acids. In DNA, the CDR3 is TGTGCCAGCAGCTTGGTAGCGGGAGATTACTACAATGAGCAGTTCTTC. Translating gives CASSLVAGDYYNEQFF.

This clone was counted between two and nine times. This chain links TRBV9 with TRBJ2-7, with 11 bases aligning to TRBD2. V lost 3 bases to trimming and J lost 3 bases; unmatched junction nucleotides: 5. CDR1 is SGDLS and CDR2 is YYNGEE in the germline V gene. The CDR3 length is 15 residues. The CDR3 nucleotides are TGTGCCAGCAGCGCGAAACTAGCGGGAGTCTACGAGCAGTACTTC. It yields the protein CASSAKLAGVYEQYF.

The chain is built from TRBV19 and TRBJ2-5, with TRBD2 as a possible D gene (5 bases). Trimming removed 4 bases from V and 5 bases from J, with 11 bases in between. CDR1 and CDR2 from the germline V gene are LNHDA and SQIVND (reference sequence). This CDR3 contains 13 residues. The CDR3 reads CASSTGVYETQYF. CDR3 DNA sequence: TGTGCCAGTAGTACCGGGGTATATGAGACCCAGTACTTC. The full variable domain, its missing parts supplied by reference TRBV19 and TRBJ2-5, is DGGITQSPKYLFRKEGQNVTLSCEQNLNHDAMYWYRQDPGQGLRLIYYSQIVNDFQKGDIAEGYSVSREKKESFPLTVTSAQKNPTAFYLCASSTGVYETQYFGPGTRLLVL.

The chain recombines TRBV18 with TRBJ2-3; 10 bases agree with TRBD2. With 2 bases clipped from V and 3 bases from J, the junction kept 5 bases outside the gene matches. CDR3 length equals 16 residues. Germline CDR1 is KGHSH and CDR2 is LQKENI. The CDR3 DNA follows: TGTGCCAGCTCACCAAGTGCTAGCGGGAGAACAGATACGCAGTATTTT. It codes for CASSPSASGRTDTQYF.

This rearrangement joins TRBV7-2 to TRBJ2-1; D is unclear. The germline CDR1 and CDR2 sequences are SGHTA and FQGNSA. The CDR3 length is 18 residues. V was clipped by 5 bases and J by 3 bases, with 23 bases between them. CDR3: CASSTAPQSAQVYNEQFF. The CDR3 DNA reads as TGTGCCAGCAGCACCGCCCCTCAATCGGCGCAGGTCTACAATGAGCAGTTCTTC.

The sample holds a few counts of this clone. The DNA of the CDR3 is TGTGCCAGCAGCCCGCAGGGGAGGGCGGAGAATGAGCAGTTCTTC. Translation: CASSPQGRAENEQFF. J is TRBJ2-1 and V is TRBV7-3; D is perhaps TRBD2 (7 bases). Trimming shortened V by 5 bases and J by 7 bases, and 18 bases separated the two germline ends. Germline CDR1 is SGHTA and CDR2 is FQGTGA. The CDR3 contains 15 residues.

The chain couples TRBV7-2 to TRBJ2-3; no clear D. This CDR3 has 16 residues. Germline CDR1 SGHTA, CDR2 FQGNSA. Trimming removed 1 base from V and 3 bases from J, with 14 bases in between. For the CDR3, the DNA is TGTGCCAGCAGCTTAGTCGTCGGTGCCGGGACAGATACGCAGTATTTT. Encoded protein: CASSLVVGAGTDTQYF.

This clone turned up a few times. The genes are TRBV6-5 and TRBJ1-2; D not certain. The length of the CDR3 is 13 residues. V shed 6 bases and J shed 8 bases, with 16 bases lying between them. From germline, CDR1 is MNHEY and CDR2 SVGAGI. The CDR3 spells CASRHDIAMGYTF. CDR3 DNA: TGTGCCAGCAGACACGACATCGCCATGGGCTACACCTTC.

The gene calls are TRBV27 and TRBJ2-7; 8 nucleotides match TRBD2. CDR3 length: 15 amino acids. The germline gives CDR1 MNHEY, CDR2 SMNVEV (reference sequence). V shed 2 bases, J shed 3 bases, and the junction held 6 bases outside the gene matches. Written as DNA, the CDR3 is TGTGCCAGCAGTTTAAAGCCAGCGGGAGTCTACGAGCAGTACTTC. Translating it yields CASSLKPAGVYEQYF.

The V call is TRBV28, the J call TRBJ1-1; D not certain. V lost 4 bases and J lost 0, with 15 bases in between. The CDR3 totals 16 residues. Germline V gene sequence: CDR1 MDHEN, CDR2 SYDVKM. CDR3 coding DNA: TGTGCCAGCAGTTACTCGGTTGACAACATGAACACTGAAGCTTTCTTT. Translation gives CASSYSVDNMNTEAFF. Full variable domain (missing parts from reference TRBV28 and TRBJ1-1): DVKVTQSSRYLVKRTGEKVFLECVQDMDHENMFWYRQDPGLGLRLIYFSYDVKMKEKGDIPEGYSVSREKKERFSLILESASTNQTSMYLCASSYSVDNMNTEAFFGQGTRLTVV.

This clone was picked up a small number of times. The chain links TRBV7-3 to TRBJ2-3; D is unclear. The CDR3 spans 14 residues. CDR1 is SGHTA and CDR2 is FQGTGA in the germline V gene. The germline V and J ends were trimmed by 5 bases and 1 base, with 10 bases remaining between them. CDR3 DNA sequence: TGTGCCAGCAGCCCCCGTCTTGGCACAGATACGCAGTATTTT. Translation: CASSPRLGTDTQYF. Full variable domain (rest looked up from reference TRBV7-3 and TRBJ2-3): GAGVSQTPSNKVTEKGKYVELRCDPISGHTALYWYRQSLGQGPEFLIYFQGTGAADDSGLPNDRFFAVRPEGSVSTLKIQRTERGDSAVYLCASSPRLGTDTQYFGPGTRLTVL.

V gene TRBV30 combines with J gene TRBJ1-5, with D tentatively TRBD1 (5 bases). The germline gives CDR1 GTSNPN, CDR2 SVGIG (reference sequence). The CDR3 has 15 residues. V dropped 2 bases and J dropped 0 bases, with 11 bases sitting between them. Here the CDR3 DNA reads TGTGCCTGGAGTTCTGACAGCCATAGCAATCAGCCCCAGCATTTT. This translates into CAWSSDSHSNQPQHF.